The rows below give T cell receptor beta chains drawn from one sample of a study of shared clonotypes between healthy human individuals. The method was immunoSEQ multiplex PCR; TCRdb's version includes in-frame clones alone and lacks a portion of them. Among millions of clones listed, about 92% were seen once. The sequenced sample consisted of naive CD4+ T cells sorted from blood. These receptors originate from a man between 18 and 29 years old in good health. Each CDR3 is given with its conserved first and last residue. Rows give clone size only sometimes, using once, few, many, or a class for an expanded clone.

once	TRBJ1-5	TRBV7-2	CASSQQGLSNQPQHF
.	TRBJ1-5	TRBV7-8	CASSLQTGDNQPQHF
.	TRBJ2-5	TRBV5-1	CASSPSGEPKSGTQYF
.	TRBJ2-2	TRBV18	CASSPRMDTGELFF
.	TRBJ2-5	TRBV5-5	CASSGGQGRETQYF
.	TRBJ2-7	TRBV5-1	CASASPTRGREQYF
once	TRBJ2-1	TRBV27	CASSLEGQGSNEQFF
.	TRBJ1-2	TRBV7-9	CASSFIGHNYGYTF
.	TRBJ2-3	TRBV7-9	CASSSGVSGGADTQYF
.	TRBJ1-1	TRBV5-1	CASRYRVNTEAFF